The rows below give T cell receptor beta chains drawn from one sample of a study of OX40 agonist ivuxolimab in advanced cancers. Assay: immunoSEQ multiplex PCR; the TCRdb copy retains only in-frame clones and omits some. The repertoire includes around 80,000 clones, around 93% of them detected once, and over 8.5% sits in the top ten. The source was CD4+ or CD8+ T cells sorted from blood, collected in a trial of the OX40 agonist ivuxolimab. These receptors originate from an adult with an advanced solid tumor such as melanoma, head and neck, liver or kidney cancer. The CDR3 runs from the conserved cysteine through the conserved F or W. The order of the fields is clone size, CDR3 length, J gene, D gene, V gene, CDR3 protein, CDR3 DNA. D genes are given only for firm matches. Expanded clones are given a class, and other clones once, few, many or no size at all.

clone size: NA
CDR3 length: 16
J gene: TRBJ1-6
D gene: NA
V gene: TRBV18
CDR3 protein: CASSLDGNAYNSPLHF
CDR3 DNA: TGTGCCAGCTCACTCGACGGTAACGCCTATAATTCACCCCTCCACTTT

clone size: once
CDR3 length: 14
J gene: TRBJ1-1
D gene: NA
V gene: TRBV11-3
CDR3 protein: CASSLGGGNTEAFF
CDR3 DNA: TGTGCCAGCAGCTTAGGGGGTGGGAACACTGAAGCTTTCTTT

clone size: NA
CDR3 length: 16
J gene: TRBJ1-3
D gene: NA
V gene: TRBV7-6
CDR3 protein: CASSLGGTYSGNTIYF
CDR3 DNA: TGTGCCAGCAGCTTAGGGGGAACATACTCTGGAAACACCATATATTTT

clone size: NA
CDR3 length: 15
J gene: TRBJ1-2
D gene: TRBD1
V gene: TRBV12-5
CDR3 protein: CASGPGQGSGYGYTF
CDR3 DNA: TGTGCTAGTGGTCCCGGACAGGGGAGCGGCTATGGCTACACCTTC

clone size: NA
CDR3 length: 12
J gene: TRBJ2-7
D gene: NA
V gene: TRBV4-1
CDR3 protein: CASSPGGYEQYF
CDR3 DNA: TGCGCCAGCAGCCCAGGGGGGTACGAGCAGTACTTC

clone size: NA
CDR3 length: 15
J gene: TRBJ2-6
D gene: NA
V gene: TRBV5-6
CDR3 protein: CASSLGGGGANVLTF
CDR3 DNA: TGTGCCAGCAGCTTGGGGGGAGGCGGGGCCAACGTCCTGACTTTC

clone size: NA
CDR3 length: 15
J gene: TRBJ2-2
D gene: TRBD1
V gene: TRBV29-1
CDR3 protein: CSVEGDRLTTGELFF
CDR3 DNA: TGCAGCGTTGAGGGGGACAGGTTGACCACCGGGGAGCTGTTTTTT

clone size: NA
CDR3 length: 14
J gene: TRBJ2-5
D gene: NA
V gene: TRBV9
CDR3 protein: CASSVVGGEETQYF
CDR3 DNA: TGTGCCAGCAGCGTAGTAGGGGGGGAGGAGACCCAGTACTTC

clone size: NA
CDR3 length: 18
J gene: TRBJ2-7
D gene: TRBD2
V gene: TRBV2
CDR3 protein: CAIPRTGGTSGGSYEQYF
CDR3 DNA: TGTGCCATCCCTAGGACAGGCGGGACTAGCGGGGGATCCTACGAGCAGTACTTC

clone size: NA
CDR3 length: 15
J gene: TRBJ1-1
D gene: NA
V gene: TRBV25-1
CDR3 protein: CASREYSGRNTEAFF
CDR3 DNA: TGTGCCAGCAGGGAATACTCAGGACGGAACACTGAAGCTTTCTTT

clone size: NA
CDR3 length: 14
J gene: TRBJ2-7
D gene: TRBD1
V gene: TRBV18
CDR3 protein: CASSPTGGSYEQYF
CDR3 DNA: TGTGCCAGCTCACCGACAGGGGGCTCCTACGAGCAGTACTTC

clone size: NA
CDR3 length: 20
J gene: TRBJ1-3
D gene: TRBD1
V gene: TRBV4-3
CDR3 protein: CASSQDRGGDRGHPGNTIYF
CDR3 DNA: TGCGCCAGCAGCCAAGATAGGGGTGGGGACAGGGGGCATCCTGGAAACACCATATATTTT

clone size: NA
CDR3 length: 15
J gene: TRBJ2-3
D gene: TRBD2
V gene: TRBV11-2
CDR3 protein: CASSSLAGVPDTQYF
CDR3 DNA: TGTGCCAGCAGCTCACTAGCGGGGGTCCCAGATACGCAGTATTTT

clone size: NA
CDR3 length: 19
J gene: TRBJ2-3
D gene: NA
V gene: TRBV13
CDR3 protein: CASSLSRVQGGAPTDTQYF
CDR3 DNA: TGTGCCAGCAGCTTATCCCGAGTACAGGGAGGGGCCCCCACAGATACGCAGTATTTT

clone size: NA
CDR3 length: 13
J gene: TRBJ2-7
D gene: NA
V gene: TRBV7-6
CDR3 protein: CASSLSTTYEQYF
CDR3 DNA: TGTGCCAGCAGCTTAAGCACAACCTACGAGCAGTACTTC

clone size: NA
CDR3 length: 15
J gene: TRBJ2-1
D gene: TRBD2
V gene: TRBV5-1
CDR3 protein: CASSLERGEYNEQFF
CDR3 DNA: TGCGCCAGCAGCTTGGAGCGGGGGGAATACAATGAGCAGTTCTTC

clone size: NA
CDR3 length: 14
J gene: TRBJ2-7
D gene: TRBD2
V gene: TRBV11-3
CDR3 protein: CASSFSGGIDEQYF
CDR3 DNA: TGTGCCAGCAGCTTTAGCGGGGGGATCGACGAGCAGTACTTC

clone size: NA
CDR3 length: 15
J gene: TRBJ1-1
D gene: NA
V gene: TRBV4-3
CDR3 protein: CASSQGSRGGTEAFF
CDR3 DNA: TGCGCCAGCAGCCAAGGATCGCGAGGAGGCACTGAAGCTTTCTTT

clone size: NA
CDR3 length: 17
J gene: TRBJ2-5
D gene: NA
V gene: TRBV18
CDR3 protein: CASSPLPGEGVQETQYF
CDR3 DNA: TGTGCCAGCTCACCCCTCCCCGGGGAGGGGGTACAAGAGACCCAGTACTTC

clone size: NA
CDR3 length: 12
J gene: TRBJ2-7
D gene: NA
V gene: TRBV6-5
CDR3 protein: CASSYNGYEQYF
CDR3 DNA: TGTGCCAGCAGTTACAATGGTTACGAGCAGTACTTC

clone size: NA
CDR3 length: 14
J gene: TRBJ2-7
D gene: NA
V gene: TRBV7-9
CDR3 protein: CASSHIGQAYEQYF
CDR3 DNA: TGTGCCAGCAGCCACATAGGGCAGGCCTACGAGCAGTACTTC

clone size: NA
CDR3 length: 14
J gene: TRBJ1-4
D gene: NA
V gene: TRBV12-2
CDR3 protein: CASRPPVGREKLFF
CDR3 DNA: TGTGCAAGTCGCCCACCAGTGGGACGGGAAAAACTGTTTTTT

clone size: NA
CDR3 length: 14
J gene: TRBJ2-5
D gene: NA
V gene: TRBV5-1
CDR3 protein: CASSLDTPQETQYF
CDR3 DNA: TGCGCCAGCAGCTTGGATACCCCACAAGAGACCCAGTACTTC

clone size: NA
CDR3 length: 18
J gene: TRBJ2-7
D gene: TRBD1
V gene: TRBV29-1
CDR3 protein: CSVEETSDDRGHGYEQYF
CDR3 DNA: TGCAGCGTTGAGGAAACGTCCGATGACAGGGGGCATGGCTACGAGCAATACTTC

clone size: NA
CDR3 length: 15
J gene: TRBJ1-2
D gene: NA
V gene: TRBV5-4
CDR3 protein: CASSLIETDAGGYTF
CDR3 DNA: TGTGCCAGCAGCTTGATAGAGACAGACGCCGGTGGCTACACCTTC

clone size: NA
CDR3 length: 14
J gene: TRBJ1-5
D gene: NA
V gene: TRBV29-1
CDR3 protein: CSVTGGHSNQPQHF
CDR3 DNA: TGCAGCGTCACCGGGGGCCATAGCAATCAGCCCCAGCATTTT

clone size: NA
CDR3 length: 14
J gene: TRBJ2-7
D gene: TRBD2
V gene: TRBV14
CDR3 protein: CASSQLTSGYEQYF
CDR3 DNA: TGTGCCAGCAGCCAACTGACTAGCGGGTACGAGCAGTACTTC

clone size: few
CDR3 length: 14
J gene: TRBJ2-2
D gene: TRBD1
V gene: TRBV7-9
CDR3 protein: CASSLRDSRRELFF
CDR3 DNA: TGTGCCAGCAGCTTAAGGGACAGCCGACGGGAGCTGTTTTTT